Shown below are 14 T cell receptor beta chains from a single sample sequenced in a study of response to subunit inactivated influenza vaccine. Each CDR3 protein gets one entry after TCRdb re-called the RT-PCR reads with MiXCR. The data show about 570,000 distinct CDR3 sequences, approximately 12% seen once. Sequenced here: PBMCs from blood, sampled on the day of vaccination. The receptors derive from a man aged 45 to 65 who received an inactivated influenza vaccine.

V usage is TRBV20-1 and J usage is TRBJ2-5; TRBD2 agrees at 9 bases. Germline CDR1 DFQATT, CDR2 SNEGSKA (reference sequence). The CDR3 loop spans 18 amino acids. V lost 6 bases, J lost 6 bases, and 23 bases stayed unmatched. CDR3 coding DNA: TGCAGTGCATACCCGGGACTAGCACTCCTCAGGGGCCATCAGACCCAGTACTTC. Its translation: CSAYPGLALLRGHQTQYF.

The rearrangement joins TRBV7-3 to TRBJ2-5, with 11 nucleotides matching TRBD2. V was clipped by 2 bases and J by 5 bases; unmatched bases: 4. Germline V CDR1 and CDR2: SGHTA, FQGTGA. This CDR3 region has 15 residues. CDR3 nucleotide sequence: TGTGCCAGCAGCTTAGAGGGACTAGCGGCGGAGACCCAGTACTTC. This translates into CASSLEGLAAETQYF.

This chain uses TRBV7-2 with TRBJ1-4; D gene uncertain. The CDR3 is 15 residues long. The V and J ends lost 4 bases and 3 bases respectively, with 12 bases between them. Per germline, CDR1 SGHTA and CDR2 FQGNSA. This chain's CDR3 is CASSSTGVPNEKLFF. The CDR3 DNA reads TGTGCCAGCAGCTCCACCGGGGTTCCTAATGAAAAACTGTTTTTT.

This clonotype was observed many times. V gene TRBV4-2 combines with J gene TRBJ2-5; 9 nucleotides line up with TRBD2. This CDR3 region has 15 residues. The junction had 5 bases not matched to a gene; V was cut back by 1 base and J by 5 bases. Germline values: CDR1 LGHNA, CDR2 YNFKEQ. The CDR3 is CASSQGSSGEETQYF. DNA of the CDR3: TGTGCCAGCAGCCAAGGTTCTAGCGGGGAGGAGACCCAGTACTTC.

This clonotype has a handful of counts. The V gene is TRBV20-1, the J gene TRBJ2-7; D possibly corresponds to TRBD1 (6 bases). With 6 bases removed from V and 3 bases from J, the gap between germline ends came to 12 bases. The germline V gene has CDR1 DFQATT and CDR2 SNEGSKA (reference sequence). The CDR3 is 12 amino acids. In DNA form, the CDR3 reads TGCAGTGCCCTACAACAGGGCTACGAGCAGTACTTC. Translation gives CSALQQGYEQYF.

This clonotype was detected a few times. The chain links TRBV29-1 to TRBJ2-3; D tentatively fits TRBD1 or TRBD2 (6 bases each). The CDR3 totals 13 residues. The germline V gene encodes CDR1 SQVTM and CDR2 ANQGSEA. V lost 7 bases to trimming and J lost 2 bases, with 13 bases between them. The CDR3 protein is CSGVRGPTDTQYF. CDR3 coding DNA: TGCAGCGGGGTTCGGGGGCCCACAGATACGCAGTATTTT.

This clonotype showed up just a few times. The chain has TRBV20-1 and TRBJ2-1; D call uncertain. The germline CDR1 and CDR2 sequences are DFQATT and SNEGSKA (reference sequence). The CDR3 runs to 14 residues. V gave up 3 bases and J gave up 4 bases, with 13 bases separating them. In DNA form, the CDR3 reads TGCAGTGCTAGTCCCTCCAGTGGGTACAATGAGCAGTTCTTC. Protein product: CSASPSSGYNEQFF.

The chain links TRBV29-1 to TRBJ1-2; unclear D gene. Trimming pared 7 bases from V and 4 bases from J, leaving 19 bases between. Germline-derived CDR1 and CDR2 are SQVTM and ANQGSEA. The CDR3 covers 14 residues. This CDR3 is CSARPAGTSYGYTF. The CDR3, as DNA: TGCAGCGCCCGTCCCGCGGGAACCTCCTATGGCTACACCTTC.

This sequence joins TRBV12-3 or TRBV12-4 and TRBJ2-2, with 8 bases fitting TRBD2. V lost 4 bases, J lost 2 bases, and 6 bases stayed unmatched. The CDR3 loop spans 16 amino acids. The CDR3 DNA is TGTGCCAGCAGTTCAAGACTAGCGTACAACACCGGGGAGCTGTTTTTT. Protein product: CASSSRLAYNTGELFF.

The chain recombines TRBV7-2 with TRBJ2-1; 7 bases fit TRBD2. Germline V CDR1 and CDR2: SGHTA, FQGNSA. Unmatched junction bases numbered 11, after V lost 5 bases and J lost 10 bases. The CDR3 totals 14 residues. CDR3 nucleotide sequence: TGTGCCAGCAGCCCCGTGGGCGGGAGTTTGGAGCAGTTCTTC. Residues: CASSPVGGSLEQFF.

This sequence joins TRBV5-1 and TRBJ2-1; 8 bases fit TRBD2. CDR1 and CDR2 (germline): SGHRS, YFSETQ. The CDR3 contains 16 residues. Germline trimming cut 0 bases from V and 5 bases from J; bases unmatched to any gene: 7. The CDR3 sequence is CASSLVRGRWNNEQFF. The CDR3 nucleotides are TGCGCCAGCAGCTTGGTTCGCGGGAGGTGGAACAATGAGCAGTTCTTC.

J is TRBJ2-7 and V is TRBV6-5, with 8 bases lining up with TRBD1. V was clipped by 0 bases and J by 1 base; unmatched bases: 11. The germline V gene encodes CDR1 MNHEY and CDR2 SVGAGI. The CDR3 covers 18 residues. Here the CDR3 reads CASSYSISGTGGSYEQYF. In nucleotides, the CDR3 is TGTGCCAGCAGTTACTCAATATCCGGGACAGGTGGATCCTACGAGCAGTACTTC.

This clonotype was seen at least ten times. The chain uses TRBV12-3 or TRBV12-4 and TRBJ2-3; 8 bases map to TRBD1. CDR3 length: 15 residues. V shed 4 bases, J shed 2 bases, and the junction held 5 bases outside the gene matches. CDR3 in DNA: TGTGCCAGCAGTTCGGACAGGGAATTCACAGATACGCAGTATTTT. This gives the protein CASSSDREFTDTQYF.

The chain links TRBV28 to TRBJ1-2; D is ambiguous. Germline CDR1 is MDHEN and CDR2 is SYDVKM. V lost 5 bases to trimming and J lost 2 bases, with 12 bases between them. This CDR3 comprises 14 residues. The CDR3: CASSTPAGNYGYTF. In DNA form, the CDR3 reads TGTGCCAGCAGTACCCCAGCGGGGAACTATGGCTACACCTTC.